The rows below give T cell receptor beta chains drawn from one sample of a study of blood T cells in healthy people across ages. Each CDR3 protein is one row after TCRdb ran MiXCR on the 5' RACE reads. The sample holds hundreds of thousands of distinct CDR3 sequences, roughly 53% seen once. The sequenced sample was blood. The receptors derive from an elderly man in good health. Both conserved end residues are part of each CDR3. The D gene is left open where the match is weak. Rows give clone size only sometimes, using once, few, many, or a class for an expanded clone.

-	TRBV10-3	-	TRBJ2-3	TGTGCCATCAGTGGCCGGGGGAGCTCAGATACGCAGTATTTT	CAISGRGSSDTQYF
TRBD2	TRBV4-1	-	TRBJ2-7	TGCGCCAGCAGCCAGATAGCGGGAGGAAAGACGGATGAGCAGTACTTC	CASSQIAGGKTDEQYF
TRBD2	TRBV29-1	-	TRBJ2-1	TGCAGAGTTGCCAGCGGGAACTCCTACAATGAGCAGTTCTTC	CRVASGNSYNEQFF
TRBD2	TRBV24-1	-	TRBJ2-1	TGTGCCACCAGTGATTTCGGACTAGCGGGAGGAGTTGAGCAGTTCTTC	CATSDFGLAGGVEQFF
TRBD2	TRBV11-2	-	TRBJ2-3	TGTGCCAGCAGCTTAGTAGCGGGAGTGATGGGATACGCGTATTTT	CASSLVAGVMGYAYF
TRBD1	TRBV12-3/TRBV12-4	-	TRBJ2-7	TGTGCCAGTAGTTTAGCGCGATTGGGACAGGGGACCCACTTTAGCTCCTACGAGCAGTACTTC	CASSLARLGQGTHFSSYEQYF
-	TRBV15	-	TRBJ1-1	TGTGCCACCAGCAATCTGTTGTGGACTGAAGCTTTCTTT	CATSNLLWTEAFF
-	TRBV2	few	TRBJ2-7	TGTGCCAGCACCCTGTCTTGGGAGCAGTACTTC	CASTLSWEQYF
-	TRBV12-3/TRBV12-4	-	TRBJ2-1	TGTGCCAGCAGTTTTTGGGCGGGGAACAATGAGCAGTTCTTC	CASSFWAGNNEQFF
TRBD1	TRBV28	-	TRBJ2-1	TGTGCCAGCAGCGATACAGGGGGTTCGGGCAATGAGCAGTTCTTC	CASSDTGGSGNEQFF
-	TRBV28	-	TRBJ2-6	TGTGCCAGCAGTCTACTGGGCGACGGATTGGGCAACGTCCTGACTTTC	CASSLLGDGLGNVLTF
-	TRBV6-5	few	TRBJ1-1	TGTGCCAGCAGTCAAACACGGCTGAACACTGAAGCTTTCTTT	CASSQTRLNTEAFF
TRBD1	TRBV6-5	-	TRBJ1-4	TGTGCCAGCAGTCGATGGGCCGGGACAGCTAATGAAAAACTGTTTTTT	CASSRWAGTANEKLFF
-	TRBV28	-	TRBJ2-3	TGTGCCAGCAGTTGGGCCCCAGGATACGCGTATTTT	CASSWAPGYAYF
TRBD1	TRBV29-1	-	TRBJ2-2	TGCAGCGTCCGGGACAGGGACACCGGGGAGCTGTTTTTT	CSVRDRDTGELFF
-	TRBV7-3	many	TRBJ2-1	TGTGCCAGCAGCTTAACTGGCTACAATGAGCAGTTCTTC	CASSLTGYNEQFF
-	TRBV6-1	-	TRBJ1-2	TGTGCCAGCAGTGAAGTTCCCACAGGGAGCGGCTACACCTTC	CASSEVPTGSGYTF
-	TRBV7-8	-	TRBJ2-5	TGTGCCAGCAGCTCCCTCGGGGTGGGGGAGACCCAGTACTTC	CASSSLGVGETQYF
TRBD1	TRBV10-3	few	TRBJ2-5	TGTGCCATCGGGACAGGACAAGAGACCCAGTACTTC	CAIGTGQETQYF
-	TRBV11-2	once	TRBJ1-2	TGTGCCAGCAGCTTAGAGGCACGGGGCTACACCTTC	CASSLEARGYTF
-	TRBV20-1	-	TRBJ2-7	TGCAGTGCTAGAGCGCCAGACAGGTCCCTCGACGAGCAGTACTTC	CSARAPDRSLDEQYF
TRBD1	TRBV24-1	few	TRBJ2-1	TGTGCCACCAGTGACCGGACAGGGGGTGGTTTCCCTGAGCAGTTCTTC	CATSDRTGGGFPEQFF